This TCR beta chain was identified during a study of T cells in Graves' hyperthyroidism and ophthalmopathy. Germline values: CDR1 SGHTA, CDR2 FQGNSA. The CDR3 loop spans 16 amino acids. V lost 5 bases, J lost 1 base, and 9 bases stayed unmatched. This clonotype was observed at least ten times. There were TCR beta CDR3 regions amplified from RNA transcripts. TCR CDR3 underwent first-round RT-PCR with the HTBI primer set. TCRdb re-called the multiplex PCR reads through MiXCR, storing one row per CDR3 protein. The sample consists of a few hundred thousand distinct CDR3 sequences, roughly 14% of them appearing once.

The V call is TRBV7-2, the J call TRBJ2-3, with 7 bases aligning to TRBD1. The sequence was collected from a woman aged 30 to 39 with Graves' hyperthyroidism. Specimen: blood. As DNA, the CDR3 is TGTGCCAGCAGCGTGACAGGGCGGTGGGGCACAGATACGCAGTATTTT. It encodes CASSVTGRWGTDTQYF.